This passage covers 32 T cell receptor beta chains from one sample sequenced in a study of technical replicates of blood from a handful of donors. Profiling relied on immunoSEQ multiplex PCR, and the TCRdb table lists in-frame clones only, not all of them. This sample has fewer than 70,000 clones, with just over 85% found just once. The material sequenced was PBMCs. Receptor source: a human donor in good health. Some clones in this sample may be carry-over from other donors' samples.

The gene calls are TRBV7-6 and TRBJ1-1; D perhaps matches TRBD1 (6 bases). The ends were cut back, 5 bases at V and 6 bases at J, with 22 bases in the middle. Germline V lookup: CDR1 SGHVS, CDR2 FNYEAQ. This CDR3 has 16 residues. CDR3 coding DNA: TGTGCCAGCAGCCAAGCCGCACAGGGATATAGCGCTGAAGCTTTCTTT. It codes for CASSQAAQGYSAEAFF.

The gene calls are TRBV7-9 and TRBJ2-1; a weak D match, TRBD2 (7 bases). Germline lookup yields CDR1 SEHNR and CDR2 FQNEAQ (reference sequence). Between the trimmed V and J ends, which lost 5 bases and 5 bases, there was a span of 25 bases. The CDR3 contains 18 residues. This CDR3 reads CASSLGLVRGGVDNEQFF. The CDR3 DNA sequence: TGTGCCAGCAGCCTAGGGTTGGTGAGGGGGGGCGTCGACAATGAGCAGTTCTTC. The full variable domain, rest sourced from reference TRBV7-9 and TRBJ2-1, is DTGVSQNPRHKITKRGQNVTFRCDPISEHNRLYWYRQTLGQGPEFLTYFQNEAQLEKSRLLSDRFSAERPKGSFSTLEIQRTEQGDSAMYLCASSLGLVRGGVDNEQFFGPGTRLTVL.

The chain combines TRBV9 with TRBJ2-3; 7 positions agree with TRBD2. CDR3 length: 16 amino acids. With V trimmed by 0 bases and J by 2 bases, 6 bases remained unmatched. CDR1 and CDR2 from the germline V gene are SGDLS and YYNGEE. The CDR3 region is CASSVVASGNTDTQYF. CDR3 nucleotide sequence: TGTGCCAGCAGCGTAGTGGCTAGCGGTAACACAGATACGCAGTATTTT.

Only one count was recorded for this clone. This chain joins TRBV7-2 and TRBJ2-1; 11 bases match TRBD2. The CDR3 is made up of 16 amino acids. CDR1 is SGHTA and CDR2 is FQGNSA in the germline V gene. V lost 5 bases to trimming and J lost 2 bases; unmatched junction nucleotides: 5. CDR3 in DNA: TGTGCCAGCAGCCCGACTAGCGGGAACACCTACAATGAGCAGTTCTTC. Its protein is CASSPTSGNTYNEQFF.

This chain joins TRBV2 and TRBJ1-3, with D unclear. The CDR3 runs 16 residues. Trimming stripped 4 bases from V and 0 bases from J, with 13 bases between. From germline, CDR1 is SNHLY and CDR2 FYNNEI. The CDR3 reads CASSVLQARSGNTIYF. CDR3 sequence (DNA): TGTGCCAGCAGTGTGCTGCAGGCCCGCTCTGGAAACACCATATATTTT.

This clone was counted once. The gene calls are TRBV19 and TRBJ2-3; a weak D match, TRBD1 (7 bases). The germline V gene has CDR1 LNHDA and CDR2 SQIVND (reference sequence). The germline V and J ends were trimmed by 5 bases and 8 bases, with 20 bases remaining between them. This CDR3 has 15 amino acids. In nucleotides, the CDR3 is TGTGCCAGTAGTTCCCCAGGGGGGCGCATCGTTACGCAGTATTTT. Amino acid sequence: CASSSPGGRIVTQYF.

The V and J genes are TRBV5-1 and TRBJ2-7; 7 bases line up with TRBD2. The V segment lost 4 bases and the J segment 1 base; nucleotides outside the gene matches: 2. The length of the CDR3 is 13 residues. CDR1 is SGHRS and CDR2 is YFSETQ in the germline V gene. The CDR3 reads CASSSGVSYEQYF. As DNA, the CDR3 is TGCGCCAGCAGCAGCGGGGTTTCCTACGAGCAGTACTTC. Drawing the rest from reference TRBV5-1 and TRBJ2-7, the complete variable domain is KAGVTQTPRYLIKTRGQQVTLSCSPISGHRSVSWYQQTPGQGLQFLFEYFSETQRNKGNFPGRFSGRQFSNSRSEMNVSTLELGDSALYLCASSSGVSYEQYFGPGTRLTVT.

The gene calls are TRBV4-3 and TRBJ2-1, with D hard to call. V lost 1 base and J lost 2, with 12 bases in between. The CDR3 has 16 residues. In germline, CDR1 is LGHNA, CDR2 YSLEER. The DNA for the CDR3 is TGCGCCAGCAGCCAAGTGAGTCAAGTTCCCTACAATGAGCAGTTCTTC. As protein: CASSQVSQVPYNEQFF.

This chain links TRBV11-2 with TRBJ2-1; D unresolved. Germline CDR1 and CDR2: SGHAT and FQNNGV. V lost 5 bases and J lost 2, with 7 bases in between. The CDR3 extends over 13 amino acids. Here the CDR3 DNA reads TGTGCCAGCAGCCCGCGGCCCTACAATGAGCAGTTCTTC. Protein product: CASSPRPYNEQFF. Combining the CDR3 with reference TRBV11-2 and TRBJ2-1 gives the whole variable domain EAGVAQSPRYKIIEKRQSVAFWCNPISGHATLYWYQQILGQGPKLLIQFQNNGVVDDSQLPKDRFSAERLKGVDSTLKIQPAKLEDSAVYLCASSPRPYNEQFFGPGTRLTVL.

The chain carries TRBV5-1 and TRBJ2-2; 8 nucleotides agree with TRBD1. With 0 bases clipped from V and 7 bases from J, the junction kept 5 bases outside the gene matches. CDR1 SGHRS and CDR2 YFSETQ come from the germline V gene. The CDR3 extends over 15 amino acids. The CDR3 region is CASSLGTGYSGELFF. For the CDR3, the DNA is TGCGCCAGCAGCTTGGGGACAGGGTACAGCGGGGAGCTGTTTTTT.

The J gene is TRBJ1-1, the V gene TRBV6-6; possible D gene TRBD1, 6 bases. Germline V lookup: CDR1 MNHNY, CDR2 SVGAGI (reference sequence). The V and J ends lost 5 bases and 5 bases respectively, with 12 bases between them. The CDR3 consists of 13 residues. The CDR3, as DNA: TGTGCCAGCAGTCAGAAACAGGGAACTGAAGCTTTCTTT. Translating it yields CASSQKQGTEAFF.

This clone was found a few times. The V gene is TRBV7-9, the J gene TRBJ2-5; tentative D call: TRBD1 (5 bases). The CDR3 length is 15 residues. The V gene's germline CDR1 is SEHNR and CDR2 FQNEAQ (reference sequence). Deletions cut 5 bases from V and 3 bases from J, with 16 bases between. DNA for the CDR3: TGTGCCAGCAGCACACAAGCCCAGGGAAAAGAGACCCAGTACTTC. Its translation is CASSTQAQGKETQYF.

This chain uses TRBV29-1 with TRBJ1-4; D gene ambiguous. This CDR3 spans 12 amino acids. Looked up from germline, CDR1 is SQVTM and CDR2 is ANQGSEA. V shed 4 bases and J shed 7 bases, with 10 bases lying between them. The CDR3 bases are TGCAGCGTTGGACATTCTGCTGAAAAACTGTTTTTT. This sequence encodes CSVGHSAEKLFF.

This clone appeared once. An end of the junction differs from the germline gene, which may be a read error. The V call is TRBV6-6, the J call TRBJ1-4; TRBD1 aligns across 8 bases. This CDR3 comprises 15 residues. Germline loops: CDR1 MNHNY, CDR2 SVGAGI (reference sequence). CDR3 region: CASSHSQGANEKLFF. The CDR3 DNA reads TGTGCCAGCAGTCACTCCCAGGGGGCGAATGAAAAACTGTTTTTT.

V is TRBV2 and J is TRBJ1-4; D is ambiguous. Per the germline V gene, CDR1 is SNHLY and CDR2 is FYNNEI. This CDR3 region has 17 residues. Trimming took off 4 bases at V and 0 bases at J, with 15 bases between the two ends. The CDR3 nucleotides read TGTGCCAGCAGTGGCCGCGGGGTGTTTTCAACTAATGAAAAACTGTTTTTT. Its translation: CASSGRGVFSTNEKLFF. The entire variable domain, with the rest obtained from reference TRBV2 and TRBJ1-4, is as follows: EPEVTQTPSHQVTQMGQEVILRCVPISNHLYFYWYRQILGQKVEFLVSFYNNEISEKSEIFDDQFSVERPDGSNFTLKIRSTKLEDSAMYFCASSGRGVFSTNEKLFFGSGTQLSVL.

The V gene is TRBV29-1, the J gene TRBJ1-5, with a tentative D call TRBD1 (5 bases). Germline CDR1 is SQVTM and CDR2 is ANQGSEA. The CDR3 length is 13 residues. V was cut by 3 bases and J by 1 base, with 7 bases left in between. CDR3: CSVEGGSNQPQHF. CDR3 nucleotide sequence: TGCAGCGTTGAGGGGGGGAGCAATCAGCCCCAGCATTTT.

This clone has just one count. This chain uses TRBV5-8 with TRBJ1-4, with 10 positions matching TRBD1. Germline V gives CDR1 SGHTS, CDR2 YDEGEE. Germline trimming cut 4 bases from V and 5 bases from J; bases unmatched to any gene: 8. The CDR3 has 16 amino acids. The CDR3 coding sequence is TGTGCCAGCAGCCGAAGAAGGACAGGGGGGAATGAAAAACTGTTTTTT. Translation gives CASSRRRTGGNEKLFF.

The chain combines TRBV10-3 with TRBJ2-7; 11 bases match TRBD1. J gave up 2 bases and V 9 bases, and 6 bases lay outside the gene matches. CDR3 length: 14 amino acids. CDR1 and CDR2 from the germline V gene are ENHRY and SYGVKD. The CDR3 reads CAIQRTGGAYEQYF. The CDR3 nucleotides are TGTGCCATACAGAGGACAGGGGGCGCCTACGAGCAGTACTTC.

This clone has more than one count but fewer than ten. The rearrangement uses TRBV11-2 and TRBJ1-6, with D possibly being TRBD1 (5 bases). The CDR3 has 14 residues. The germline V gene has CDR1 SGHAT and CDR2 FQNNGV. Deletions cut 1 base from V and 10 bases from J, with 11 bases between. The CDR3 DNA follows: TGTGCCAGCAGCTTAGTCAGGGCCAGCTCACCCCTCCACTTT. This translates into CASSLVRASSPLHF.

CDR3 in DNA: TGTGCCACCCGGGGTAGCGGCACAGATACGCAGTATTTT. Its translation: CATRGSGTDTQYF. The chain carries TRBV7-3 and TRBJ2-3; TRBD2 might be the D (5 bases). Germline CDR1 is SGHTA and CDR2 is FQGTGA. V was cut by 10 bases and J by 1 base, with 12 bases left in between. The CDR3 extends over 13 amino acids.

This clone has just one count. V usage is TRBV7-2 and J usage is TRBJ1-3, with TRBD1 matching over 8 bases. V trimming: 4 bases; J trimming: 4 bases; junction bases outside the gene matches: 15. The germline V gene has CDR1 SGHTA and CDR2 FQGNSA. CDR3 length equals 18 residues. The CDR3: CASSSTLGGRGLGNTIYF. The DNA of the CDR3 is TGTGCCAGCAGCTCAACGCTGGGGGGCAGGGGGCTCGGAAACACCATATATTTT.

This chain joins TRBV7-9 and TRBJ1-4, with TRBD1 matching over 7 bases. Germline V lookup: CDR1 SEHNR, CDR2 FQNEAQ (reference sequence). The V and J ends lost 4 bases and 5 bases, in that order; junction bases with no gene match: 7. The CDR3 has 15 amino acids. As DNA, the CDR3 is TGTGCCAGCAGCTCCCCGGGACAGCTAAATGAAAAACTGTTTTTT. Translated, it gives CASSSPGQLNEKLFF.

V gene TRBV18 combines with J gene TRBJ2-7; weak D call: TRBD2 (7 bases). Deletions cut 2 bases from V and 1 base from J, with 15 bases between. Per germline, CDR1 KGHSH and CDR2 LQKENI. The CDR3 extends over 16 amino acids. The CDR3 DNA follows: TGTGCCAGCTCACCAAGGGGGGGGACGTCGTCCTACGAGCAGTACTTC. It is translated as CASSPRGGTSSYEQYF.

This rearrangement joins TRBV5-1 to TRBJ2-7, with D possibly matching TRBD2 (6 bases). The germline V gene has CDR1 SGHRS and CDR2 YFSETQ. Trimming pared 4 bases from V and 7 bases from J, leaving 18 bases between. The CDR3 is 14 residues long. This chain's CDR3 is CASSPGGLTEEQYF. The DNA for the CDR3 is TGCGCCAGCAGCCCCGGGGGACTTACGGAGGAGCAGTACTTC.

This rearrangement joins TRBV5-1 to TRBJ2-5; 9 nucleotides line up with TRBD2. The junction had 15 bases not matched to a gene; V was cut back by 4 bases and J by 5 bases. This CDR3 has 17 amino acids. Germline values: CDR1 SGHRS, CDR2 YFSETQ. Here the CDR3 reads CASSRAGGSHSGETQYF. The CDR3 coding sequence is TGCGCCAGCAGCCGCGCGGGGGGGTCTCATTCCGGGGAGACCCAGTACTTC.

The rearrangement links TRBV7-3 to TRBJ2-3; 11 bases agree with TRBD1. V shed 5 bases and J 4 bases; nucleotides not matched to a gene: 11. The CDR3 totals 17 residues. The germline gives CDR1 SGHTA, CDR2 FQGTGA. The chain's CDR3 is CASSLYGRTGGADTQYF. The CDR3 DNA reads as TGTGCCAGCAGCCTATATGGCAGGACAGGGGGCGCAGATACGCAGTATTTT.

The V gene is TRBV6-6, the J gene TRBJ2-3, with D perhaps TRBD2 (6 bases). With 5 bases removed from V and 2 bases from J, the gap between germline ends came to 11 bases. Germline values: CDR1 MNHNY, CDR2 SVGAGI (reference sequence). This CDR3 is built from 14 residues. The CDR3 reads CASSTGLYTDTQYF. In DNA form, the CDR3 reads TGTGCCAGCAGTACGGGACTCTACACAGATACGCAGTATTTT.

This clone occurred once. The CDR3 nucleotides read TGCGCCAGCAGCCCGGGACAGGGGGGAGAGACCCAGTACTTC. It yields the protein CASSPGQGGETQYF. The chain uses TRBV5-1 and TRBJ2-5; 11 bases match TRBD1. The CDR3 runs to 14 residues. V shed 4 bases, J shed 4 bases, and the junction held 3 bases outside the gene matches. Looked up from germline, CDR1 is SGHRS and CDR2 is YFSETQ.

This clone was found a few times. This chain uses TRBV19 with TRBJ1-1; D is uncertain. This CDR3 has 12 residues. Germline assignment: CDR1 LNHDA and CDR2 SQIVND (reference sequence). V was trimmed by 4 bases and J by 1 base, leaving 4 bases between them. This CDR3 reads CASSTRNTEAFF. Written as DNA, the CDR3 is TGTGCCAGTAGTACGAGGAACACTGAAGCTTTCTTT.

This sequence joins TRBV20-1 and TRBJ1-4; D ambiguous. Trimming took 0 bases from V and 7 from J, leaving 3 bases between them. This CDR3 contains 11 residues. Germline V gene sequence: CDR1 DFQATT, CDR2 SNEGSKA (reference sequence). In nucleotides, the CDR3 is TGCAGTGCTAGAGATCGTGAAAAACTGTTTTTT. Protein: CSARDREKLFF.

This chain uses TRBV6-1 with TRBJ2-3; TRBD2 aligns across 11 bases. The CDR3 consists of 15 residues. Trimming at V came to 7 bases and at J to 0 bases, leaving 3 bases not matched to a gene. Germline CDR1 reads MNHNS; CDR2 reads SASEGT. The CDR3 region is CASTRLAGSTDTQYF. The CDR3 DNA reads as TGTGCCAGCACTAGACTAGCGGGGAGCACAGATACGCAGTATTTT.

The J gene is TRBJ2-5, the V gene TRBV6-1; 11 nucleotides align to TRBD1. CDR1 is MNHNS, CDR2 SASEGT, per germline. The CDR3 is 13 residues long. The V segment lost 8 bases and the J segment 5 bases; nucleotides outside the gene matches: 4. The CDR3 DNA is TGTGCCAGCGACTGGGACAGGGGGGAGACCCAGTACTTC. Protein: CASDWDRGETQYF.